The 28 T cell receptor beta chains below come from one sample, sequenced in a study of blood T cell repertoires in COVID-19. The data were produced by immunoSEQ multiplex PCR, yet TCRdb's version contains in-frame clones alone and is incomplete. This sample has roughly 210,000 clones, with around nine tenths found just once. Sequenced sample: PBMCs or T cells enriched from blood (not recorded which). The receptors shown here come from a man aged 30-40 years in a cohort exposed to, infected with or recovered from COVID-19 (not recorded which).

The gene calls are TRBV9 and TRBJ2-1, with a weak D call TRBD1 (6 bases). CDR1 is SGDLS and CDR2 is YYNGEE in the germline V gene. This CDR3 region has 13 residues. Trimming pared 0 bases from V and 8 bases from J, leaving 9 bases between. CDR3 in amino acids: CASSVGGGYEQFF. In nucleotides, the CDR3 is TGTGCCAGCAGCGTAGGTGGGGGCTATGAGCAGTTCTTC. Full variable domain (rest looked up from reference TRBV9 and TRBJ2-1): DSGVTQTPKHLITATGQRVTLRCSPRSGDLSVYWYQQSLDQGLQFLIQYYNGEERAKGNILERFSAQQFPDLHSELNLSSLELGDSALYFCASSVGGGYEQFFGPGTRLTVL.

The CDR3 nucleotides read TGCGCCAGCAGCCCGGGGGGGGATATGTATTCACCCCTCCACTTT. As protein: CASSPGGDMYSPLHF. The chain joins TRBV5-1 to TRBJ1-6; the D gene is possibly TRBD1 (5 bases). In germline, CDR1 is SGHRS, CDR2 YFSETQ. This CDR3 is 15 amino acids long. Trimming cost V 4 bases and J 8 bases, with 16 bases left between them.

The table lists this clone with many counts. The chain uses TRBV4-2 and TRBJ2-3; 10 bases fit TRBD1. Per germline, CDR1 LGHNA and CDR2 YNFKEQ. Losses at the gene ends were 0 bases for V and 4 bases for J; bases not matched to a gene: 1. The CDR3 is 15 residues long. The CDR3 is CASSQETGGADTQYF. CDR3 nucleotides: TGTGCCAGCAGCCAAGAGACAGGGGGCGCAGATACGCAGTATTTT.

The chain carries TRBV5-8 and TRBJ1-1; D remains ambiguous. Trimming removed 1 base at V and 10 bases at J, with 11 bases between. CDR1 is SGHTS and CDR2 is YDEGEE in the germline V gene. CDR3 length equals 12 residues. CDR3 region: CASSLRVPPAFF. As DNA, the CDR3 is TGTGCCAGCAGCTTGAGAGTTCCTCCAGCTTTCTTT. The full variable domain, rest sourced from reference TRBV5-8 and TRBJ1-1, is EAGVTQSPTHLIKTRGQQATLRCSPISGHTSVYWYQQALGLGLQFLLWYDEGEERNRGNFPPRFSGRQFPNYSSELNVNALELEDSALYLCASSLRVPPAFFGQGTRLTVV.

This clone came up once. The chain employs TRBV25-1 and TRBJ1-1, with TRBD1 as a possible D gene (5 bases). Germline CDR1 and CDR2: MGHDK and SYGVNS. The CDR3 has 13 amino acids. V dropped 9 bases and J dropped 3 bases, with 14 bases sitting between them. The CDR3 DNA reads as TGTGCCAGTCTCAGGGATGAGGACACTGAAGCTTTCTTT. The encoded protein is CASLRDEDTEAFF.

The genes are TRBV18 and TRBJ1-6; unclear D gene. The CDR3 is 14 residues long. The ends were cut back, 3 bases at V and 4 bases at J, with 7 bases in the middle. Per the germline V gene, CDR1 is KGHSH and CDR2 is LQKENI. This CDR3 reads CASSPKQYNSPLHF. Here the CDR3 DNA reads TGTGCCAGCTCACCGAAACAGTATAATTCACCCCTCCACTTT. The full variable domain, in which reference TRBV18 and TRBJ1-6 provide the parts outside the CDR3, is NAGVMQNPRHLVRRRGQEARLRCSPMKGHSHVYWYRQLPEEGLKFMVYLQKENIIDESGMPKERFSAEFPKEGPSILRIQQVVRGDSAAYFCASSPKQYNSPLHFGNGTRLTVT.

This chain joins TRBV10-2 and TRBJ1-1; tentative D call: TRBD1 (6 bases). Germline V gives CDR1 WSHSY, CDR2 SAAADI. CDR3 length: 15 residues. Trimming removed 6 bases from V and 0 bases from J, with 14 bases in between. The CDR3 spells CASSLGGAVNTEAFF. CDR3 coding DNA: TGCGCCAGCAGCCTTGGGGGGGCGGTGAACACTGAAGCTTTCTTT.

The V call is TRBV7-2, the J call TRBJ2-1; TRBD2 agrees at 12 bases. CDR1 is SGHTA and CDR2 is FQGNSA in the germline V gene. There are 15 residues in the CDR3. V gave up 3 bases and J gave up 9 bases; unmatched junction bases: 6. The CDR3 DNA reads TGTGCCAGCAGCTTGAGGACTAGCGGGACCCCTGAGCAGTTCTTC. Translated, it gives CASSLRTSGTPEQFF.

The chain joins TRBV6-6 to TRBJ2-7, with a tentative D call TRBD1 (6 bases). CDR3 size: 16 residues. Trimming pared 6 bases from V and 5 bases from J, leaving 23 bases between. Looked up from germline, CDR1 is MNHNY and CDR2 is SVGAGI (reference sequence). Written as DNA, the CDR3 is TGTGCCAGCAGGTTGGGGGCCAAAAACCGGGGCCACGAGCAGTACTTC. This sequence encodes CASRLGAKNRGHEQYF.

V gene TRBV28 combines with J gene TRBJ1-5; 10 positions match TRBD1. J gave up 7 bases and V 5 bases, and 5 bases lay outside the gene matches. CDR3 length equals 14 residues. CDR1 and CDR2 (germline): MDHEN, SYDVKM. In DNA, the CDR3 is TGTGCCAGCAGTCTGAGGACAGGGGGACAGCCCCAGCATTTT. Translated, it gives CASSLRTGGQPQHF.

V gene TRBV10-3 combines with J gene TRBJ1-2; possible D gene TRBD1, 6 bases. The CDR3 totals 16 residues. Looked up from germline, CDR1 is ENHRY and CDR2 is SYGVKD. Between the trimmed V and J ends, which lost 6 bases and 4 bases, there was a span of 21 bases. The CDR3 protein is CAISETVSQGTYGYTF. The CDR3 region has the DNA TGTGCCATCAGCGAAACCGTATCACAGGGTACCTATGGCTACACCTTC.

The genes are TRBV6-5 and TRBJ2-7, with TRBD2 identical over 10 bases. V lost 7 bases, J lost 1 base, and 7 bases stayed unmatched. CDR1 is MNHEY, CDR2 SVGAGI, per germline. The CDR3 extends over 15 amino acids. The CDR3 protein is CASILTSGVSYEQYF. The CDR3, as DNA: TGTGCCAGCATTCTCACTAGCGGGGTTTCCTACGAGCAGTACTTC.

V usage is TRBV6-6 and J usage is TRBJ2-7; 11 bases agree with TRBD1. The CDR3 contains 18 residues. The germline V gene has CDR1 MNHNY and CDR2 SVGAGI (reference sequence). Trimming took 5 bases from V and 0 from J; bases not matched to a gene: 12. CDR3 amino acids: CASSPPYPGTGGSYEQYF. The CDR3 DNA is TGTGCCAGCAGTCCACCTTACCCCGGGACAGGGGGCTCCTACGAGCAGTACTTC.

The CDR3 loop is CASSGGTPDTQYF. The CDR3 bases are TGCGCCAGCAGCGGCGGGACTCCAGATACGCAGTATTTT. The V gene is TRBV5-1, the J gene TRBJ2-3, with D perhaps matching TRBD2 (6 bases). Trimming left V 4 bases short and J 4 bases short, with 10 bases between. The CDR3 totals 13 residues. Germline V gives CDR1 SGHRS, CDR2 YFSETQ.

The genes are TRBV28 and TRBJ2-7; D ambiguous. V was pared by 3 bases and J by 2 bases, with 2 bases between. The CDR3 totals 11 residues. From germline, CDR1 is MDHEN and CDR2 SYDVKM. CDR3 sequence reads: CASSFTYEQYF. In DNA form, the CDR3 reads TGTGCCAGCAGTTTTACCTACGAGCAGTACTTC. Together with reference TRBV28 and TRBJ2-7, the CDR3 gives the full variable domain: DVKVTQSSRYLVKRTGEKVFLECVQDMDHENMFWYRQDPGLGLRLIYFSYDVKMKEKGDIPEGYSVSREKKERFSLILESASTNQTSMYLCASSFTYEQYFGPGTRLTVT.

This clone was seen a single time. This sequence joins TRBV27 and TRBJ2-6; weak D call: TRBD2 (5 bases). V was pared by 2 bases and J by 0 bases, with 11 bases between. This CDR3 contains 17 residues. Germline V CDR1 and CDR2: MNHEY, SMNVEV (reference sequence). The CDR3 sequence: CASSLGGAGSGANVLTF. CDR3 DNA: TGTGCCAGCAGTTTAGGAGGCGCCGGCTCTGGGGCCAACGTCCTGACTTTC.

This clone was observed a handful of times. The chain carries TRBV24-1 and TRBJ1-1, with D unclear. The CDR3 spans 13 residues. V lost 4 bases and J 1 base, leaving 6 bases between the germline ends. Germline V gene sequence: CDR1 KGHDR, CDR2 SFDVKD. The CDR3 DNA sequence: TGTGCCACCAGTGACGTCTGGAACACTGAAGCTTTCTTT. It yields the protein CATSDVWNTEAFF.

DNA for the CDR3: TGTGCCAGCAGCCACGACAACAGGGCCTCCTACGAGCAGTACTTC. Its protein product is CASSHDNRASYEQYF. The rearrangement joins TRBV6-5 to TRBJ2-7, with D possibly being TRBD1 (6 bases). Per the germline V gene, CDR1 is MNHEY and CDR2 is SVGAGI. The CDR3 totals 15 residues. Deletions cut 6 bases from V and 0 bases from J, with 15 bases between.

The chain joins TRBV13 to TRBJ2-3, with D perhaps matching TRBD2 (6 bases). CDR1 PRHDT and CDR2 FYEKMQ come from the germline V gene (reference sequence). CDR3 length: 16 residues. The V end lost 5 bases, the J end lost 3 bases, and 18 bases lay between the germline ends. The DNA of the CDR3 is TGTGCCAGCAGCCAGCCCGGGAGACAGAAGACAGATACGCAGTATTTT. This codes for CASSQPGRQKTDTQYF.

The chain couples TRBV9 to TRBJ2-7; 7 nucleotides match TRBD2. The CDR3 contains 14 residues. V gave up 2 bases and J gave up 3 bases; unmatched junction bases: 5. CDR1 and CDR2 from the germline V gene are SGDLS and YYNGEE. The CDR3 is CASSVGGGLYEQYF. Here the CDR3 DNA reads TGTGCCAGCAGCGTTGGGGGAGGGCTCTACGAGCAGTACTTC. Full variable domain (rest looked up from reference TRBV9 and TRBJ2-7): DSGVTQTPKHLITATGQRVTLRCSPRSGDLSVYWYQQSLDQGLQFLIQYYNGEERAKGNILERFSAQQFPDLHSELNLSSLELGDSALYFCASSVGGGLYEQYFGPGTRLTVT.

This rearrangement joins TRBV6-5 to TRBJ1-6, with a weak D call TRBD1 (5 bases). The CDR3 consists of 15 residues. Trimming removed 6 bases from V and 0 bases from J, with 9 bases in between. Germline CDR1 reads MNHEY; CDR2 reads SVGAGI. CDR3 coding DNA: TGTGCCAGCAGCCAAGACAGCTCCTATAATTCACCCCTCCACTTT. It yields the protein CASSQDSSYNSPLHF.

The J gene is TRBJ1-2, the V gene TRBV5-1; a weak D match, TRBD1 (6 bases). The V gene lost 0 bases and the J gene lost 5 bases, with 11 bases spanning the gap. The CDR3 runs 14 residues. In germline, CDR1 is SGHRS, CDR2 YFSETQ. The CDR3 sequence is CASSLEGTQYGYTF. In DNA, the CDR3 is TGCGCCAGCAGCTTGGAAGGGACACAGTATGGCTACACCTTC.

The J gene is TRBJ2-6, the V gene TRBV29-1, with D possibly being TRBD2 (5 bases). V lost 4 bases, J lost 15 bases, and 13 bases lay in between. Germline V gene lookup returns CDR1 SQVTM and CDR2 ANQGSEA. This CDR3 comprises 11 residues. This CDR3 is CSVGGEGDLTF. For the CDR3, the DNA is TGCAGCGTTGGAGGCGAGGGAGACCTGACTTTC. Filled out from reference TRBV29-1 and TRBJ2-6, the complete variable domain reads SAVISQKPSRDICQRGTSLTIQCQVDSQVTMMFWYRQQPGQSLTLIATANQGSEATYESGFVIDKFPISRPNLTFSTLTVSNMSPEDSSIYLCSVGGEGDLTFGAGSRLTVL.

The chain is built from TRBV27 and TRBJ2-7, with 8 bases fitting TRBD2. The CDR3 covers 16 residues. CDR1 and CDR2 from the germline V gene are MNHEY and SMNVEV (reference sequence). Losses at the gene ends were 2 bases for V and 0 bases for J; bases not matched to a gene: 6. The CDR3 bases are TGTGCCAGCAGTTTAAGACTAGCGCCCCTCTCCTACGAGCAGTACTTC. Amino acids: CASSLRLAPLSYEQYF.

This chain uses TRBV5-1 with TRBJ1-1; D remains ambiguous. The CDR3 runs to 12 residues. Trimming cost V 3 bases and J 5 bases, with 8 bases left between them. Germline CDR1 is SGHRS and CDR2 is YFSETQ. The CDR3 is CASSSTTTEAFF. CDR3 sequence (DNA): TGCGCCAGCAGCTCCACCACAACTGAAGCTTTCTTT. The whole variable domain, remainder taken from reference TRBV5-1 and TRBJ1-1, is KAGVTQTPRYLIKTRGQQVTLSCSPISGHRSVSWYQQTPGQGLQFLFEYFSETQRNKGNFPGRFSGRQFSNSRSEMNVSTLELGDSALYLCASSSTTTEAFFGQGTRLTVV.

The V call is TRBV4-1, the J call TRBJ2-2, with D hard to call. Trimming took 3 bases from V and 0 from J, leaving 5 bases between them. The CDR3 has 14 amino acids. Germline V gives CDR1 MGHRA, CDR2 YSYEKL. DNA for the CDR3: TGCGCCAGCAGCCAGGGCGCGAACACCGGGGAGCTGTTTTTT. It translates to CASSQGANTGELFF.

The rearrangement links TRBV6-6 to TRBJ2-7; 10 bases line up with TRBD2. V shed 5 bases, J shed 4 bases, and the junction held 14 bases outside the gene matches. This CDR3 spans 17 amino acids. Germline assignment: CDR1 MNHNY and CDR2 SVGAGI (reference sequence). CDR3 sequence: CASSRSRTSGLMYEQYF. Written as DNA, the CDR3 is TGTGCCAGCAGTCGGTCGCGGACTAGCGGTCTCATGTACGAGCAGTACTTC.

V and J are TRBV27 and TRBJ1-5; the D gene is possibly TRBD1 (5 bases). V shed 2 bases and J shed 4 bases, with 15 bases lying between them. Germline V lookup: CDR1 MNHEY, CDR2 SMNVEV (reference sequence). CDR3 length: 16 amino acids. In nucleotides, the CDR3 is TGTGCCAGCAGTTTAGTCCCCACAGGACCAAATCAGCCCCAGCATTTT. Its protein is CASSLVPTGPNQPQHF.